These T cell receptor beta chains were read from a single sample in a study of vaccination and CD4 T cells after COVID-19. A single record per CDR3 protein comes from TCRdb applying MiXCR to the PCR reads. Among 6,500 to 9,000 distinct CDR3 sequences listed, 38% were seen once. These receptors' antigens are unknown. The sequencing sample was made of CD4+ T cells from blood, cultured in vitro. The receptors stem from a human donor in good health. The CDR3 runs from the conserved cysteine through the conserved F or W. Fields, in order: J gene, V gene, D gene, clone size, CDR3 DNA, CDR3 protein. A D gene is named only where the DNA matches it firmly. Expanded clones are given a class, and other clones once, few, many or no size at all.

j_gene: TRBJ1-4
v_gene: TRBV7-2
d_gene: TRBD1
abundance: -
CDR3nt: TGTGCCAGCAGCTACACAGGGGGCATTGAAAAACTGTTTTTT
CDR3aa: CASSYTGGIEKLFF

j_gene: TRBJ2-1
v_gene: TRBV15
d_gene: -
abundance: few
CDR3nt: TGTGCCACCAGCACGACTAGATACAATGAGCAGTTCTTC
CDR3aa: CATSTTRYNEQFF

j_gene: TRBJ1-5
v_gene: TRBV6-1
d_gene: TRBD1
abundance: -
CDR3nt: TGTGCCAGCAGGGGACAGAGTCAGCCCCAGCATTTT
CDR3aa: CASRGQSQPQHF

j_gene: TRBJ1-5
v_gene: TRBV5-4
d_gene: TRBD1
abundance: -
CDR3nt: TGTGCCAGCAGCTACCAGTCAGGGGCAGGGGGCTTCCATTCCTCACCTAGCAATCAGCCCCAGCATTTT
CDR3aa: CASSYQSGAGGFHSSPSNQPQHF

j_gene: TRBJ1-5
v_gene: TRBV7-8
d_gene: -
abundance: -
CDR3nt: TGTGCCAGCAGCGTTACAACCGGGACTTTAAATCAGCCCCAGCATTTT
CDR3aa: CASSVTTGTLNQPQHF

j_gene: TRBJ1-5
v_gene: TRBV28
d_gene: -
abundance: few
CDR3nt: TGTGCCAGCAAACCTTATAGCAATCAGCCCCAGCATTTT
CDR3aa: CASKPYSNQPQHF

j_gene: TRBJ2-5
v_gene: TRBV20-1
d_gene: -
abundance: -
CDR3nt: TGCAGTGCTAGGAACCAAGCCGAGACCCAGTACTTC
CDR3aa: CSARNQAETQYF

j_gene: TRBJ2-2
v_gene: TRBV7-7
d_gene: -
abundance: -
CDR3nt: TGTGCTAGCAGCTTAGGGTCGGGGGGCTCGAACACCGGGGAGCTGTTTTTT
CDR3aa: CASSLGSGGSNTGELFF

j_gene: TRBJ2-1
v_gene: TRBV23-1
d_gene: -
abundance: few
CDR3nt: TGCGCCAGCAGTCATGCCGCGCCCGAAAGCTCCTACAATGAGCAGTTCTTC
CDR3aa: CASSHAAPESSYNEQFF

j_gene: TRBJ2-5
v_gene: TRBV14
d_gene: -
abundance: -
CDR3nt: TGTGCCAGCAGCCCGGGCCCAGGGGTGTGGTTGGAGACCCAGTACTTC
CDR3aa: CASSPGPGVWLETQYF

j_gene: TRBJ1-2
v_gene: TRBV29-1
d_gene: TRBD1
abundance: few
CDR3nt: TGCAGCGTAGCGGGACAGGGGGCTGTGGGCTACACCTTC
CDR3aa: CSVAGQGAVGYTF

j_gene: TRBJ2-3
v_gene: TRBV6-2/TRBV6-3
d_gene: -
abundance: -
CDR3nt: TGTGCCAGCAGTCCCGACTGGCAAGATACGCAGTATTTT
CDR3aa: CASSPDWQDTQYF

j_gene: TRBJ2-7
v_gene: TRBV28
d_gene: -
abundance: few
CDR3nt: TGTGCCATCACTCAGGGGGGGAACGAGCAGTACTTC
CDR3aa: CAITQGGNEQYF

j_gene: TRBJ1-1
v_gene: TRBV2
d_gene: -
abundance: -
CDR3nt: TGTGCCAGCAGTGAAGAAGGTTTGGGCACTGAAGCTTTCTTT
CDR3aa: CASSEEGLGTEAFF

j_gene: TRBJ1-2
v_gene: TRBV30
d_gene: TRBD1
abundance: -
CDR3nt: TGTGCCTGGAAGAGGACAGGGTCCTATGGCTACACCTTC
CDR3aa: CAWKRTGSYGYTF

j_gene: TRBJ2-1
v_gene: TRBV19
d_gene: TRBD2
abundance: medium-sized
CDR3nt: TGTGCCAGTACCCCCTCAGCTAGCGGGAGGAATGAGCAGTTCTTC
CDR3aa: CASTPSASGRNEQFF

j_gene: TRBJ2-2
v_gene: TRBV19
d_gene: -
abundance: -
CDR3nt: TGTGCCAGTAGTAAGGCGACCGGGGAGCTGTTTTTT
CDR3aa: CASSKATGELFF

j_gene: TRBJ1-5
v_gene: TRBV20-1
d_gene: TRBD1
abundance: -
CDR3nt: TGCAGTGCGGGACAGGGGCTTCTCCAGCCCCAGCATTTT
CDR3aa: CSAGQGLLQPQHF

j_gene: TRBJ2-7
v_gene: TRBV7-2
d_gene: TRBD2
abundance: -
CDR3nt: TGTGCCAGCAGGATAACTAGCGGGGTAAGCTCCTACGAGCAGTACTTC
CDR3aa: CASRITSGVSSYEQYF

j_gene: TRBJ1-1
v_gene: TRBV7-2
d_gene: TRBD1
abundance: -
CDR3nt: TGTGCCAGCAGCAGGGACAGGGAGAACACTGAAGCTTTCTTT
CDR3aa: CASSRDRENTEAFF

j_gene: TRBJ1-1
v_gene: TRBV5-1
d_gene: -
abundance: -
CDR3nt: TGCGCCAGCAGCTTGGACAGGCCGAACACTGAAGCTTTCTTT
CDR3aa: CASSLDRPNTEAFF

j_gene: TRBJ1-5
v_gene: TRBV6-2/TRBV6-3
d_gene: TRBD1
abundance: -
CDR3nt: TGTGCCAGCAGTCCCACATCGGGACAGGGGATCACCTTTTCTCAGCCCCAGCATTTT
CDR3aa: CASSPTSGQGITFSQPQHF